A single T cell receptor beta chain is shown here with its context. The antigen it recognizes is unknown. Base qualities are not recorded, but no much larger clone differs from it by a single base. The library was produced with the immunoSEQ multiplex PCR assay. Here the immuneACCESS table is served through TCRdb, limited to in-frame sequences with V and J called. Missing clones are a known gap in these copies; in checked studies unresolved V genes cover under half, and the rest lacks a known reason. Counted in this sample were roughly 75,000 clones; almost 95% of them appeared once. Jointly, the top ten make up around 2% of the sample. The data were taken from a study of T cell changes during pregnancy in multiple sclerosis (dated by TCRdb to between 2018 and 2020). The study in broad terms: The study looked at changes in the T cell repertoire across pregnancy in women with multiple sclerosis.

The CDR3 numbers 12 residues from cysteine through phenylalanine. The CDR3 DNA has 36 bases and is translated from base 1. V is shortened by 3 bases, J by 3 bases, and the region joining them spans 7 bases. The germline V gene encodes CDR1 SGDLS and CDR2 YYNGEE. The chain couples TRBV9 to TRBJ2-7; the D region possibly corresponds to TRBD1 (5 bases align). This TCR derives from a female donor in good health, enrolled as a control in a pregnancy study. Sequenced here: peripheral blood, sampled in the third trimester of pregnancy. This receptor has the CDR3 CASSGDSYEQYF. In nucleotide form, the sequence is TGTGCCAGCAGCGGCGACAGCTACGAGCAGTACTTC.